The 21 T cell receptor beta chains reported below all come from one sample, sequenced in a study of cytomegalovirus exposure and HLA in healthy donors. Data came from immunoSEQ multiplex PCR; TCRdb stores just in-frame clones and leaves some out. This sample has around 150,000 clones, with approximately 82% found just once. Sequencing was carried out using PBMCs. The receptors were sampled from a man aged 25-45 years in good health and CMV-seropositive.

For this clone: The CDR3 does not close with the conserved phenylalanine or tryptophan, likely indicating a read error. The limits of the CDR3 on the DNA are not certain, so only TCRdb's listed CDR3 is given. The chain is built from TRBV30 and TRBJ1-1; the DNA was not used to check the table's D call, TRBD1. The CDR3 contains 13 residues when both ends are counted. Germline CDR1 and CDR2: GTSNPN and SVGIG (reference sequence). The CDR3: CAWSVSRTGGSFL.

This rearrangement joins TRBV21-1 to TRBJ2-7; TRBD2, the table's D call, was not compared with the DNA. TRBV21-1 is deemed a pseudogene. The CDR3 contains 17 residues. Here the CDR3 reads CASSKGLGLAARYEQYF. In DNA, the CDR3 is TGTGCCAGCAGCAAAGGGCTAGGACTAGCGGCCCGCTACGAGCAGTACTTC.

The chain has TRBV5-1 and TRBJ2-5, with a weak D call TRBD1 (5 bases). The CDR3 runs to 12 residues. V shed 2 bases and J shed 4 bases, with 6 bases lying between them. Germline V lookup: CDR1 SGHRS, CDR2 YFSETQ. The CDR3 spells CASSFDRETQYF. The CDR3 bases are TGCGCCAGCAGCTTTGACAGAGAGACCCAGTACTTC. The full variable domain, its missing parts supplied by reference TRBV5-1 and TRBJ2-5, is KAGVTQTPRYLIKTRGQQVTLSCSPISGHRSVSWYQQTPGQGLQFLFEYFSETQRNKGNFPGRFSGRQFSNSRSEMNVSTLELGDSALYLCASSFDRETQYFGPGTRLLVL.

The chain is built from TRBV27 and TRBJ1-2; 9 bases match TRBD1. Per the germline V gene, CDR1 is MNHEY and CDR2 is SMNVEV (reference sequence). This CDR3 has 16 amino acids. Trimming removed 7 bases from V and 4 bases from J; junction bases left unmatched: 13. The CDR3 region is CASTPLWTGQGYGYTF. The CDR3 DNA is TGTGCCAGCACTCCGCTCTGGACGGGACAGGGCTATGGCTACACCTTC.

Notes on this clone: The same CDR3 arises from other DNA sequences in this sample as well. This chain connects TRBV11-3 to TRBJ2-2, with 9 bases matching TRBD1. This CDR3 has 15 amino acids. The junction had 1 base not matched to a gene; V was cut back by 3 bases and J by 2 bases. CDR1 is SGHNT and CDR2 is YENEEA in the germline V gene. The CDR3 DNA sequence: TGTGCCAGCAGCTTGGGACAGGGCAACACCGGGGAGCTGTTTTTT. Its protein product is CASSLGQGNTGELFF.

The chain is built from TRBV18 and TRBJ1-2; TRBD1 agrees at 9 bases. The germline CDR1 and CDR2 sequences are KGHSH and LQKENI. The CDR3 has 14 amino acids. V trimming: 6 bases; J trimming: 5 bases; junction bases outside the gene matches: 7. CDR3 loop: CASSFDRGGYGYTF. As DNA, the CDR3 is TGTGCCAGCTCGTTCGACAGGGGGGGTTATGGCTACACCTTC.

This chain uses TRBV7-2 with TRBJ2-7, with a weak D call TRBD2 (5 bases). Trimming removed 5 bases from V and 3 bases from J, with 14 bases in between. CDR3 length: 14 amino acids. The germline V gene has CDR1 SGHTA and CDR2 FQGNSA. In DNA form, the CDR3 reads TGTGCCAGCAGCCCTAGCTGGGCTAACTACGAGCAGTACTTC. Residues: CASSPSWANYEQYF.

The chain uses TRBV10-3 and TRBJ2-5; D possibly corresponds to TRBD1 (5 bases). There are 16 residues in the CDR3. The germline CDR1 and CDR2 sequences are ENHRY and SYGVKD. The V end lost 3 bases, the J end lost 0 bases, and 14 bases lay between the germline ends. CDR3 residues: CAISDSYRLYQETQYF. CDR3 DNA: TGTGCCATCAGTGATTCATACAGGCTATACCAAGAGACCCAGTACTTC.

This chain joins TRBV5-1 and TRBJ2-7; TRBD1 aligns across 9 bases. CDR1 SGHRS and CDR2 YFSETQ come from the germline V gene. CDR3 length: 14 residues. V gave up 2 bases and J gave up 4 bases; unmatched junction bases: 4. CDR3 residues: CASSFRQGGYEQYF. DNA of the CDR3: TGCGCCAGCAGCTTTCGACAGGGGGGGTACGAGCAGTACTTC.

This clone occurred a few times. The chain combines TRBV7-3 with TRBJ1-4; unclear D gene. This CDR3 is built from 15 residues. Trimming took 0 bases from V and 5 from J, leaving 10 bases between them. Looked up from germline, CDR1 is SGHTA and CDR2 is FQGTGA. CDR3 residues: CASSLTPTANEKLFF. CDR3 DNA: TGTGCCAGCAGCTTAACGCCCACAGCAAATGAAAAACTGTTTTTT.

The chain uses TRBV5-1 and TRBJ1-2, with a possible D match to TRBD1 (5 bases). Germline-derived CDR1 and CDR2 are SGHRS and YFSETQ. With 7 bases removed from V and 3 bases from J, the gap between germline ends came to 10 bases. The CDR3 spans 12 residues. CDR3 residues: CASRRGDYGYTF. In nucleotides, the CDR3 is TGCGCCAGCCGCCGGGGGGACTATGGCTACACCTTC.

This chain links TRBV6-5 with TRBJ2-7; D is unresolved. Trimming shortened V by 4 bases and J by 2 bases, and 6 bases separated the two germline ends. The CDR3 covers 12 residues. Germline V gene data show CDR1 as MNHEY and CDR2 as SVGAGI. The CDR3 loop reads CASSSSTYEQYF. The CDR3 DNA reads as TGTGCCAGCAGTTCCTCCACCTACGAGCAGTACTTC.

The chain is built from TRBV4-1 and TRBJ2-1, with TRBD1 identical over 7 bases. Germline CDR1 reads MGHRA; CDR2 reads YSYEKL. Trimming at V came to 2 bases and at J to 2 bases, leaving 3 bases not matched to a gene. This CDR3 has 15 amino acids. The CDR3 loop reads CASSQLTGAYNEQFF. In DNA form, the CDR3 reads TGCGCCAGCAGCCAATTAACAGGGGCCTACAATGAGCAGTTCTTC.

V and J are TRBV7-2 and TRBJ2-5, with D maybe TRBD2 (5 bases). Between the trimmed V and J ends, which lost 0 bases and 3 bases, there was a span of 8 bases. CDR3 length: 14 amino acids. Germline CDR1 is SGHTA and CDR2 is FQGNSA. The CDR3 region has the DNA TGTGCCAGCAGCTTAGCGGGAGTTAAAGAGACCCAGTACTTC. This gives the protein CASSLAGVKETQYF.

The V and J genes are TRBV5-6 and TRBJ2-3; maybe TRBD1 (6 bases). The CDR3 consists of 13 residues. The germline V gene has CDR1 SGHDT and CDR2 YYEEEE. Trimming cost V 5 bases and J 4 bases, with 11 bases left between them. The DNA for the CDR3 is TGTGCCAGCAGAAACAGGGCCCCAGATACGCAGTATTTT. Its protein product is CASRNRAPDTQYF.

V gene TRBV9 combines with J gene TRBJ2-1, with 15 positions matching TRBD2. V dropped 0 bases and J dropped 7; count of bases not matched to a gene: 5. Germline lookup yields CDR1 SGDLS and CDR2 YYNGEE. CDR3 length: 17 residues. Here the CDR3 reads CASSVEGLAGGWNEQFF. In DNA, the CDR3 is TGTGCCAGCAGCGTAGAGGGACTAGCGGGAGGATGGAATGAGCAGTTCTTC.

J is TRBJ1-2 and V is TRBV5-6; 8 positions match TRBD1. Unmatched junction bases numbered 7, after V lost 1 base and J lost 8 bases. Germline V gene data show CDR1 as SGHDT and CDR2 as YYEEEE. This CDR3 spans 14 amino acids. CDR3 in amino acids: CASSLRQGNRGYTF. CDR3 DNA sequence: TGTGCCAGCAGCTTGCGACAGGGGAATCGGGGCTACACCTTC. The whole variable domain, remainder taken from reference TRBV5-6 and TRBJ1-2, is DAGVTQSPTHLIKTRGQQVTLRCSPKSGHDTVSWYQQALGQGPQFIFQYYEEEERQRGNFPDRFSGHQFPNYSSELNVNALLLGDSALYLCASSLRQGNRGYTFGSGTRLTVV.

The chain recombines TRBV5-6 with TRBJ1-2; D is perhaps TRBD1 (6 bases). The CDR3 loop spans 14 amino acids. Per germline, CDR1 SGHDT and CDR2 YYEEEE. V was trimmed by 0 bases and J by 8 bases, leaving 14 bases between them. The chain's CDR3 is CASSLGVGTGGYTF. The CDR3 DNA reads TGTGCCAGCAGCTTGGGGGTAGGCACAGGGGGCTACACCTTC.

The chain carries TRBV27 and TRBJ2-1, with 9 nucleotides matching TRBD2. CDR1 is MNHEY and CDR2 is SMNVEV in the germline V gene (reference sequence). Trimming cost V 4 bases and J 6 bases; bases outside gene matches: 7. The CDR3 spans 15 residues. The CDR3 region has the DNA TGTGCCAGCAGTTCCGTAACTAGCGGGTTCAATGAGCAGTTCTTC. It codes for CASSSVTSGFNEQFF.

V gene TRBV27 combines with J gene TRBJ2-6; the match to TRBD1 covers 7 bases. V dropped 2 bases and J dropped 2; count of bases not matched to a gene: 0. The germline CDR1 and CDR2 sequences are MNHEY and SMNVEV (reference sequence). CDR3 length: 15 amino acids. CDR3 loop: CASSLQGAGANVLTF. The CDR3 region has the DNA TGTGCCAGCAGTTTACAGGGGGCTGGGGCCAACGTCCTGACTTTC. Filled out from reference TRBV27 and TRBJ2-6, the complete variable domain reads EAQVTQNPRYLITVTGKKLTVTCSQNMNHEYMSWYRQDPGLGLRQIYYSMNVEVTDKGDVPEGYKVSRKEKRNFPLILESPSPNQTSLYFCASSLQGAGANVLTFGAGSRLTVL.

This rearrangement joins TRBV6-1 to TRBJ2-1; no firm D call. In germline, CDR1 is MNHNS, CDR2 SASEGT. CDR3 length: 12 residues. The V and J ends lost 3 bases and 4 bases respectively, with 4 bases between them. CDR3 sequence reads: CASSDQYNEQFF. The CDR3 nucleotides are TGTGCCAGCAGTGATCAATACAATGAGCAGTTCTTC.